This is a list of T cell receptor beta chains from one sample in a study of response to subunit inactivated influenza vaccine. TCRdb used MiXCR to reprocess the RT-PCR reads, holding one entry per CDR3 protein. Of hundreds of thousands of distinct CDR3 sequences in the sample, over 9.5% were seen once. Sample: PBMCs from blood, taken on the day of vaccination. The receptors here all came from a man between 45 and 60 years old who received an inactivated influenza vaccine. CDR3s include the opening cysteine and the closing phenylalanine or tryptophan. Fields, in order: CDR3 DNA, CDR3 protein, V gene, clone size, J gene, D gene. The D gene is left open where the match is weak. Some rows mark clone size as missing; the rest say once, few, many or name a class of expanded clone.

CDR3 DNA: TGTGCCAGCAGCGACCGATTCGGGGTTACGTGGCAAAAACTGTTTTTT
CDR3 protein: CASSDRFGVTWQKLFF
V gene: TRBV7-2
clone size: few
J gene: TRBJ1-4
D gene: NA

CDR3 DNA: TGTGCCAGCAGTTTAAACCTATTCACCATATATTTT
CDR3 protein: CASSLNLFTIYF
V gene: TRBV12-3/TRBV12-4
clone size: few
J gene: TRBJ1-3
D gene: NA

CDR3 DNA: TGCAGCGTTCGTGGGACTAGCGGGAGTACAAATGAGCAGTTCTTC
CDR3 protein: CSVRGTSGSTNEQFF
V gene: TRBV29-1
clone size: many
J gene: TRBJ2-1
D gene: TRBD2

CDR3 DNA: TGTGCCAGCCGACAAGACACCGGGGAGCTGTTTTTT
CDR3 protein: CASRQDTGELFF
V gene: TRBV5-4
clone size: NA
J gene: TRBJ2-2
D gene: NA

CDR3 DNA: TGCAGTGCTACCCGGGACCGAGCCTCCTACGAGCAGTACTTC
CDR3 protein: CSATRDRASYEQYF
V gene: TRBV20-1
clone size: few
J gene: TRBJ2-7
D gene: NA

CDR3 DNA: TGTGCCAGCAGCCGAACGACAGGGTCTTACAATGAGCAGTTCTTC
CDR3 protein: CASSRTTGSYNEQFF
V gene: TRBV3-1
clone size: many
J gene: TRBJ2-1
D gene: TRBD1

CDR3 DNA: TGTGCCACCAGCAGAGATGCTAGCGGGATGAGGGAGCAGTACTTC
CDR3 protein: CATSRDASGMREQYF
V gene: TRBV15
clone size: few
J gene: TRBJ2-7
D gene: TRBD2

CDR3 DNA: TGTGCCAGCACCTTCCTCGGACAGGGGGACTCACCCCTCCACTTT
CDR3 protein: CASTFLGQGDSPLHF
V gene: TRBV27
clone size: many
J gene: TRBJ1-6
D gene: TRBD1

CDR3 DNA: TGCGCCAGCAGCCGGGGGTTAGGATACAATGAGCAGTTCTTC
CDR3 protein: CASSRGLGYNEQFF
V gene: TRBV4-1
clone size: many
J gene: TRBJ2-1
D gene: NA

CDR3 DNA: TGTGCCACCAGTTCAGGGGCCGGAACCTACGAGCAGTACTTC
CDR3 protein: CATSSGAGTYEQYF
V gene: TRBV24-1
clone size: many
J gene: TRBJ2-7
D gene: NA

CDR3 DNA: TGTGCCAGCAGTGACAGGACTAGCGGGAGTCTTACGCAGTATTTT
CDR3 protein: CASSDRTSGSLTQYF
V gene: TRBV6-1
clone size: NA
J gene: TRBJ2-3
D gene: TRBD2

CDR3 DNA: TGTGCCAGCAGCTTAGGAGGGAGTTACACTGAAGCTTTCTTT
CDR3 protein: CASSLGGSYTEAFF
V gene: TRBV7-9
clone size: NA
J gene: TRBJ1-1
D gene: NA

CDR3 DNA: TGCAGCGTTGAAAGCGGGAGTCTCGGCAATGAGCAGTTCTTC
CDR3 protein: CSVESGSLGNEQFF
V gene: TRBV29-1
clone size: NA
J gene: TRBJ2-1
D gene: TRBD2

CDR3 DNA: TGTGCCTGGAGAATGGGGGCCGGTACTGAAGCTTTCTTT
CDR3 protein: CAWRMGAGTEAFF
V gene: TRBV30
clone size: few
J gene: TRBJ1-1
D gene: NA

CDR3 DNA: TGTGCCAGCAGCAAAGCCGTAAGCCAGACGAACACCGGGGAGCTGTTTTTT
CDR3 protein: CASSKAVSQTNTGELFF
V gene: TRBV21-1
clone size: few
J gene: TRBJ2-2
D gene: NA

CDR3 DNA: TGCAGCAAAGGCCTCGCCAGGTCGGGGCAATATAGCAATCAGCCCCAGCATTTT
CDR3 protein: CSKGLARSGQYSNQPQHF
V gene: TRBV29-1
clone size: many
J gene: TRBJ1-5
D gene: NA

CDR3 DNA: TGCAGTGCTAGGATGGGAGGGCAGCCCCAGCATTTT
CDR3 protein: CSARMGGQPQHF
V gene: TRBV20-1
clone size: few
J gene: TRBJ1-5
D gene: NA

CDR3 DNA: TGTGCCACCAGCAGAGATGGGGTAGCGGGCCGGTTTTTT
CDR3 protein: CATSRDGVAGRFF
V gene: TRBV15
clone size: NA
J gene: TRBJ2-2
D gene: TRBD2

CDR3 DNA: TGCAGCGGTGTTCGGGGCCTAGGGGAGCAGTTCTTC
CDR3 protein: CSGVRGLGEQFF
V gene: TRBV29-1
clone size: few
J gene: TRBJ2-1
D gene: NA

CDR3 DNA: TGCGCCAGCAGCTTGGGGGTCAGGGACACGTCCTACAATGAGCAGTTCTTC
CDR3 protein: CASSLGVRDTSYNEQFF
V gene: TRBV5-1
clone size: many
J gene: TRBJ2-1
D gene: NA

CDR3 DNA: TGTGCCAGCAGTCGTACGACAGAAACCCGGCCCCAGCATTTT
CDR3 protein: CASSRTTETRPQHF
V gene: TRBV12-3/TRBV12-4
clone size: many
J gene: TRBJ1-5
D gene: NA

CDR3 DNA: TGCAGTGCGCCCGGGACCGGACTTTTCGAGCAGTACTTC
CDR3 protein: CSAPGTGLFEQYF
V gene: TRBV20-1
clone size: NA
J gene: TRBJ2-7
D gene: NA

CDR3 DNA: TGTGCCAGCTCACCACGACTGGCGACTAGCGGTGGAGCCGGGGAGCTGTTTTTT
CDR3 protein: CASSPRLATSGGAGELFF
V gene: TRBV18
clone size: few
J gene: TRBJ2-2
D gene: TRBD2

CDR3 DNA: TGTGCCAGCAGCCCCGGGACAGCGCTCTACGAGCAGTACTTC
CDR3 protein: CASSPGTALYEQYF
V gene: TRBV11-1
clone size: few
J gene: TRBJ2-7
D gene: TRBD1

CDR3 DNA: TGTGCCACCAGCAGAGATTTTGACCCTAACTATGGCTACACCTTC
CDR3 protein: CATSRDFDPNYGYTF
V gene: TRBV15
clone size: few
J gene: TRBJ1-2
D gene: NA

CDR3 DNA: TGTGCCTGGAGTGTATTGGGACCGAATAATGAGCAGTTCTTC
CDR3 protein: CAWSVLGPNNEQFF
V gene: TRBV30
clone size: NA
J gene: TRBJ2-1
D gene: NA

CDR3 DNA: TGTGCCAACAGCCAAGGTCGGGGGCGGGCTAATGAAAAACTGTTTTTT
CDR3 protein: CANSQGRGRANEKLFF
V gene: TRBV4-2
clone size: NA
J gene: TRBJ1-4
D gene: NA

CDR3 DNA: TGTGCCAGCAGTTACTCGCAGGCCCGCACAGATACGCAGTATTTT
CDR3 protein: CASSYSQARTDTQYF
V gene: TRBV6-5
clone size: few
J gene: TRBJ2-3
D gene: NA

CDR3 DNA: TGCGCCAGCAGCTTGAGAGGGGAACCCCTAGCGCCCAGCTCCTACGAGCAGTACTTC
CDR3 protein: CASSLRGEPLAPSSYEQYF
V gene: TRBV5-1
clone size: NA
J gene: TRBJ2-7
D gene: NA

CDR3 DNA: TGCAGTGCTAGAGATCCGATCCCGGGAAGCACAGATACGCAGTATTTT
CDR3 protein: CSARDPIPGSTDTQYF
V gene: TRBV20-1
clone size: NA
J gene: TRBJ2-3
D gene: NA

CDR3 DNA: TGTGCCAGCAGTTACTCAGGGGTTACCTCCTACGAGCAGTACTTC
CDR3 protein: CASSYSGVTSYEQYF
V gene: TRBV6-5
clone size: few
J gene: TRBJ2-7
D gene: NA

CDR3 DNA: TGCGCCAGCAGCTTTAGGGCGGGCAGGCAAGAGACCCAGTACTTC
CDR3 protein: CASSFRAGRQETQYF
V gene: TRBV5-1
clone size: once
J gene: TRBJ2-5
D gene: NA

CDR3 DNA: TGTGCCAGCAGACCACTAGCGGGAGGGCCCCATGAGCAGTTCTTC
CDR3 protein: CASRPLAGGPHEQFF
V gene: TRBV6-2/TRBV6-3
clone size: NA
J gene: TRBJ2-1
D gene: TRBD2

CDR3 DNA: TGTGCCAGCAGCTTAGTAACTAGCGGGGTCTACGAGCAGTACTTC
CDR3 protein: CASSLVTSGVYEQYF
V gene: TRBV7-2
clone size: NA
J gene: TRBJ2-7
D gene: TRBD2

CDR3 DNA: TGTGCCAGCAGACAAACCGGGACCATAAACAATGAGCAGTTCTTC
CDR3 protein: CASRQTGTINNEQFF
V gene: TRBV25-1
clone size: few
J gene: TRBJ2-1
D gene: NA

CDR3 DNA: TGTGCCAGCAGCTCGGGACTAGCGGGATTTGAGCAGTTCTTC
CDR3 protein: CASSSGLAGFEQFF
V gene: TRBV7-2
clone size: many
J gene: TRBJ2-1
D gene: TRBD2

CDR3 DNA: TGTGCCAGCAGCTTACGGGTTTACTCTGGGGCCAACGTCCTGACTTTC
CDR3 protein: CASSLRVYSGANVLTF
V gene: TRBV7-9
clone size: NA
J gene: TRBJ2-6
D gene: NA

CDR3 DNA: TGCAGTGCTAGAGACCCGGACCGGGGGGGCGTCTACAATGAGCAGTTCTTC
CDR3 protein: CSARDPDRGGVYNEQFF
V gene: TRBV20-1
clone size: few
J gene: TRBJ2-1
D gene: TRBD2

CDR3 DNA: TGCAGTGCTAGAGATCTCGCCGAGGGGGGTTGGTCCTACGAGCAGTACTTC
CDR3 protein: CSARDLAEGGWSYEQYF
V gene: TRBV20-1
clone size: few
J gene: TRBJ2-7
D gene: NA

CDR3 DNA: TGTGCCATCTCCAGGGACAGGGCTGGCGAGCAGTACTTC
CDR3 protein: CAISRDRAGEQYF
V gene: TRBV10-3
clone size: few
J gene: TRBJ2-7
D gene: TRBD1

CDR3 DNA: TGTGCCAGCAGTTCAGCGACAGACTCCTACGAGCAGTACTTC
CDR3 protein: CASSSATDSYEQYF
V gene: TRBV28
clone size: many
J gene: TRBJ2-7
D gene: NA

CDR3 DNA: TGCGCCAGCAGCCTTGGCCTCAGGGGATCCTACAATGAGCAGTTCTTC
CDR3 protein: CASSLGLRGSYNEQFF
V gene: TRBV5-1
clone size: few
J gene: TRBJ2-1
D gene: NA

CDR3 DNA: TGTGCCAGCAGGGCCAGGGGGCAAGGAGATACGCAGTATTTT
CDR3 protein: CASRARGQGDTQYF
V gene: TRBV28
clone size: NA
J gene: TRBJ2-3
D gene: TRBD1

CDR3 DNA: TGTGCCAGCAGTGACTCCCTTGTCTCGGGTGAGCAGTTCTTC
CDR3 protein: CASSDSLVSGEQFF
V gene: TRBV6-4
clone size: few
J gene: TRBJ2-1
D gene: NA

CDR3 DNA: TGTGCCAGCAGCACTTTCCCTGGAAACACCATATATTTT
CDR3 protein: CASSTFPGNTIYF
V gene: TRBV7-8
clone size: few
J gene: TRBJ1-3
D gene: NA